This T cell receptor (beta chain) was recorded in a study of blood T cell repertoires in COVID-19. Study-wide background: Samples representing acute and convalescent COVID-19 were sourced from the United States, Italy and Spain. The analysed material was cDNA or gDNA that came from T cells, B-cell-depleted T cells, or PBMCs.

The authors' processing: The authors estimated nucleated cell counts from reference gene primer amplification. Sequencing was performed with immunoSEQ multiplex PCR; in TCRdb, only in-frame clones are kept and a portion is missing. V and J calls and clone size come straight from that table; D and trimming were deduced from the DNA. The sample lists about 270,000 clones, around nine tenths occurring once. Looked up from germline, CDR1 is SQVTM and CDR2 is ANQGSEA. The V end was cut by 5 bases, the J end by 4 bases, with 12 bases between. This CDR3 is 13 amino acids long. The clonotype was recovered from a man aged 35-49 years with active or convalescent COVID-19. J is TRBJ1-5 and V is TRBV29-1; D may be TRBD1 (5 bases). Input material: peripheral blood. The CDR3 DNA is TGCAGCGTTCTGACAGAGAATAATCAGCCCCAGCATTTT. Translating gives CSVLTENNQPQHF.